These 17 T cell receptor beta chains came from one sample sequenced in a study of preoperative IRX-2 immunotherapy in early breast cancer. The treatment here: preoperative locoregional IRX-2 cytokine immunotherapy. Generated by immunoSEQ multiplex PCR, the TCRdb table keeps only in-frame clones and is missing some. The sample gives over 35,000 clones, approximately 94% of which show up once; around 1.6% is in the top ten. Here the sequenced sample was tumor tissue, taken after IRX-2 immunotherapy. The source of these receptors is a human donor with breast cancer.

V and J are TRBV5-4 and TRBJ2-2; TRBD1 agrees at 7 bases. V shed 0 bases and J 4 bases; nucleotides not matched to a gene: 9. CDR1 SGHNT and CDR2 YYREEE come from the germline V gene (reference sequence). This CDR3 has 17 amino acids. CDR3 in amino acids: CASSLALEGAGTGELFF. CDR3 nucleotides: TGTGCCAGCAGCTTGGCTTTAGAGGGGGCAGGCACCGGGGAGCTGTTTTTT. Variable domain in full (rest from reference TRBV5-4 and TRBJ2-2): ETGVTQSPTHLIKTRGQQVTLRCSSQSGHNTVSWYQQALGQGPQFIFQYYREEENGRGNFPPRFSGLQFPNYSSELNVNALELDDSALYLCASSLALEGAGTGELFFGEGSRLTVL.

The chain links TRBV25-1 to TRBJ1-1; the D is unclear. V was shortened by 5 bases and J by 5 bases, with 15 bases between the two germline ends. This CDR3 has 14 residues. Germline-derived CDR1 and CDR2 are MGHDK and SYGVNS. The DNA for the CDR3 is TGTGCCAGCAGTCCCGGAAGGGCTTGGACTGAAGCTTTCTTT. It translates to CASSPGRAWTEAFF.

The chain employs TRBV4-2 and TRBJ2-5, with D perhaps matching TRBD2 (6 bases). Between the trimmed V and J ends, which lost 3 bases and 2 bases, there was a span of 7 bases. The germline gives CDR1 LGHNA, CDR2 YNFKEQ. The CDR3 totals 13 residues. CDR3 sequence: CASSQGLQETQYF. The CDR3 DNA reads as TGTGCCAGCAGCCAGGGACTTCAAGAGACCCAGTACTTC.

The chain uses TRBV6-1 and TRBJ1-5, with 8 bases fitting TRBD1. Germline V gene data show CDR1 as MNHNS and CDR2 as SASEGT. V was pared by 7 bases and J by 5 bases, with 4 bases of the junction left unmatched. This CDR3 is 13 amino acids long. The CDR3 region is CASNRGRDQPQHF. The DNA of the CDR3 is TGTGCCAGCAACAGGGGGAGAGATCAGCCCCAGCATTTT.

This chain joins TRBV6-5 and TRBJ1-1; tentative D call: TRBD1 (5 bases). Germline-derived CDR1 and CDR2 are MNHEY and SVGAGI. The V and J ends lost 7 bases and 4 bases respectively, with 16 bases between them. The CDR3 is 14 amino acids. DNA of the CDR3: TGTGCCAGCATGCGGGGACGTTTGGGCACTGAAGCTTTCTTT. It specifies CASMRGRLGTEAFF.

This chain connects TRBV11-3 to TRBJ1-1, with a possible D match to TRBD1 (5 bases). With 4 bases removed from V and 0 bases from J, the gap between germline ends came to 27 bases. Germline loops: CDR1 SGHNT, CDR2 YENEEA. The CDR3 loop spans 20 amino acids. The CDR3 sequence: CASSSGSLDRDVRMNTEAFF. The CDR3 coding sequence is TGTGCCAGCAGCTCCGGTTCCCTCGACAGAGACGTCCGCATGAACACTGAAGCTTTCTTT.

V gene TRBV7-2 combines with J gene TRBJ2-2, with 12 bases matching TRBD2. V shed 4 bases and J 5 bases; nucleotides not matched to a gene: 5. This CDR3 has 16 residues. The germline V gene encodes CDR1 SGHTA and CDR2 FQGNSA. The CDR3 DNA reads as TGTGCCAGCAGCTATTCTAGCGGGAGGGGAACCGGGGAGCTGTTTTTT. The encoded protein is CASSYSSGRGTGELFF.

This clone was counted a single time. The chain has TRBV9 and TRBJ1-3, with 8 bases matching TRBD1. With 0 bases clipped from V and 0 bases from J, the junction kept 5 bases outside the gene matches. The V gene's germline CDR1 is SGDLS and CDR2 YYNGEE. The CDR3 is 17 residues long. In DNA, the CDR3 is TGTGCCAGCAGCGTAGGCAGGGGGCACCCCTCTGGAAACACCATATATTTT. It yields the protein CASSVGRGHPSGNTIYF.

The rearrangement links TRBV30 to TRBJ2-1; 11 bases fit TRBD2. The V segment lost 3 bases and the J segment 8 bases; nucleotides outside the gene matches: 6. This CDR3 contains 14 residues. Germline V lookup: CDR1 GTSNPN, CDR2 SVGIG (reference sequence). For the CDR3, the DNA is TGTGCCTGGAGAGATCTAGCGGGAGGACATGAGCAGTTCTTC. This encodes CAWRDLAGGHEQFF.

V usage is TRBV5-1 and J usage is TRBJ2-2, with D possibly being TRBD2 (6 bases). Germline CDR1 SGHRS, CDR2 YFSETQ. The length of the CDR3 is 16 residues. Trimming took 0 bases from V and 5 from J, leaving 14 bases between them. This CDR3 reads CASSLVIAGRTGELFF. CDR3 DNA: TGCGCCAGCAGCTTGGTAATTGCGGGACGGACCGGGGAGCTGTTTTTT.

The chain employs TRBV5-6 and TRBJ1-4; D remains ambiguous. Looked up from germline, CDR1 is SGHDT and CDR2 is YYEEEE. The CDR3 totals 14 residues. The germline V and J ends were trimmed by 0 bases and 0 bases, with 3 bases remaining between them. The CDR3: CASSLAATNEKLFF. The CDR3 DNA sequence: TGTGCCAGCAGCTTGGCCGCAACTAATGAAAAACTGTTTTTT. The whole variable domain, remainder taken from reference TRBV5-6 and TRBJ1-4, is DAGVTQSPTHLIKTRGQQVTLRCSPKSGHDTVSWYQQALGQGPQFIFQYYEEEERQRGNFPDRFSGHQFPNYSSELNVNALLLGDSALYLCASSLAATNEKLFFGSGTQLSVL.

This clone is a singleton in its sample. The genes are TRBV11-2 and TRBJ1-2, with 8 positions matching TRBD1. The CDR3 sequence is 16 residues long. The trim removed 1 base at V and 4 bases at J, leaving 8 bases unmatched. From germline, CDR1 is SGHAT and CDR2 FQNNGV. CDR3 loop: CASSLGGQGLLYGYTF. The DNA for the CDR3 is TGTGCCAGCAGCTTAGGAGGACAGGGCCTTCTCTATGGCTACACCTTC.

The table lists this clone with a count of one. The chain employs TRBV5-1 and TRBJ2-1; D perhaps matches TRBD1 (6 bases). V was trimmed by 0 bases and J by 5 bases, leaving 9 bases between them. The CDR3 runs to 14 residues. The germline CDR1 and CDR2 sequences are SGHRS and YFSETQ. As DNA, the CDR3 is TGCGCCAGCAGCTTGGAGCAGGGGAACAATGAGCAGTTCTTC. Encoded protein: CASSLEQGNNEQFF.

The chain combines TRBV5-1 with TRBJ2-6, with unresolved D. This CDR3 is 16 amino acids long. V shed 0 bases and J shed 0 bases, with 7 bases lying between them. Germline V lookup: CDR1 SGHRS, CDR2 YFSETQ. The CDR3 bases are TGCGCCAGCAGCTTGGGTCAGTTCTCTGGGGCCAACGTCCTGACTTTC. It yields the protein CASSLGQFSGANVLTF.

The rearrangement links TRBV27 to TRBJ2-7, with 7 bases lining up with TRBD2. CDR1 is MNHEY and CDR2 is SMNVEV in the germline V gene (reference sequence). J lost 2 bases, V lost 5 bases, and 6 bases had no gene match. CDR3 length equals 14 residues. This CDR3 is CASSRTRGTYEQYF. In DNA, the CDR3 is TGTGCCAGCAGTCGGACGCGGGGGACCTACGAGCAGTACTTC.

The V gene is TRBV5-1, the J gene TRBJ2-7; D gene uncertain. Germline CDR1 reads SGHRS; CDR2 reads YFSETQ. Trimming cost V 0 bases and J 7 bases, with 11 bases left between them. The CDR3 totals 13 residues. The CDR3 DNA follows: TGCGCCAGCAGCTTGGCCTCTACGACGGAGCAGTACTTC. It encodes CASSLASTTEQYF. Together with reference TRBV5-1 and TRBJ2-7, the CDR3 gives the full variable domain: KAGVTQTPRYLIKTRGQQVTLSCSPISGHRSVSWYQQTPGQGLQFLFEYFSETQRNKGNFPGRFSGRQFSNSRSEMNVSTLELGDSALYLCASSLASTTEQYFGPGTRLTVT.

The V call is TRBV6-1, the J call TRBJ2-3; weak D call: TRBD1 (6 bases). This CDR3 has 14 amino acids. Germline loops: CDR1 MNHNS, CDR2 SASEGT. Trimming cost V 6 bases and J 1 base, with 11 bases left between them. CDR3 coding DNA: TGTGCCAGCAGGGTGGCAGGGGGCACAGATACGCAGTATTTT. It translates to CASRVAGGTDTQYF.